The 25 T cell receptor beta chains listed next were all sequenced from one sample in a study of CD8 T cells in Susac syndrome. Random hexamers served to reverse transcribe roughly 0.45 to 1 ug RNA. TCRdb independently ran MiXCR on the immunoSEQ multiplex PCR reads; one entry per CDR3 protein. The profile shows 200,000 or so distinct CDR3 sequences, 90% to 95% of them singletons. Sequencing used CD4+ T cells from PBMCs. These receptors all stem from a human donor with multiple sclerosis.

CDR3 amino acids: CAISESTREFKQYF. In DNA, the CDR3 is TGTGCCATCAGTGAGTCGACTCGGGAGTTTAAGCAGTACTTC. V and J are TRBV10-3 and TRBJ2-7; tentative D call: TRBD2 (6 bases). This CDR3 contains 14 residues. Trimming shortened V by 0 bases and J by 8 bases, and 14 bases separated the two germline ends. The germline V gene encodes CDR1 ENHRY and CDR2 SYGVKD.

This clonotype was counted once. The chain couples TRBV15 to TRBJ2-1; D is tentatively TRBD1 or TRBD2 (6 bases each). Germline V lookup: CDR1 LNHNV, CDR2 YYDKDF (reference sequence). The CDR3 sequence is 14 residues long. Trimming shortened V by 3 bases and J by 2 bases, and 8 bases separated the two germline ends. The CDR3 nucleotides read TGTGCCACCAGCAGCGGGGGCCCCTACAATGAGCAGTTCTTC. Translation gives CATSSGGPYNEQFF.

The V and J genes are TRBV12-3 or TRBV12-4 and TRBJ1-2; D ambiguous. V was pared by 5 bases and J by 4 bases, with 8 bases between. CDR3 length: 12 amino acids. The CDR3 DNA sequence: TGTGCCAGCAGTCCCGCCGGCTATGGCTACACCTTC. Its translation: CASSPAGYGYTF.

J is TRBJ1-5 and V is TRBV7-2; D may be TRBD1 (5 bases). The V gene lost 0 bases and the J gene lost 5 bases, with 5 bases spanning the gap. The V gene's germline CDR1 is SGHTA and CDR2 FQGNSA. The CDR3 spans 13 residues. CDR3 protein: CASSLAGDQPQHF. In DNA form, the CDR3 reads TGTGCCAGCAGCTTAGCGGGGGATCAGCCCCAGCATTTT.

The chain couples TRBV29-1 to TRBJ1-1; TRBD1 is a possible D gene (5 bases). The CDR3 runs to 14 residues. V was trimmed by 1 base and J by 1 base, leaving 10 bases between them. From germline, CDR1 is SQVTM and CDR2 ANQGSEA. CDR3 bases: TGCAGCGTTGAAGGGAGGAGGGGGAACACTGAAGCTTTCTTT. Residues: CSVEGRRGNTEAFF.

The chain uses TRBV9 and TRBJ1-1; no clear D gene. V was pared by 0 bases and J by 1 base, with 7 bases between. Germline V gene lookup returns CDR1 SGDLS and CDR2 YYNGEE. This CDR3 region has 14 residues. CDR3 residues: CASSVAQQNTEAFF. The DNA of the CDR3 is TGTGCCAGCAGCGTAGCTCAACAGAACACTGAAGCTTTCTTT.

The chain carries TRBV12-3 or TRBV12-4 and TRBJ2-2, with 8 bases lining up with TRBD2. V gave up 5 bases and J gave up 5 bases; unmatched junction bases: 7. The CDR3 has 15 residues. The CDR3 loop reads CASSPREGLTGELFF. CDR3 coding DNA: TGTGCCAGCAGTCCACGGGAGGGCCTAACCGGGGAGCTGTTTTTT.

The chain has TRBV7-3 and TRBJ2-2; TRBD2 might be the D (5 bases). Germline-derived CDR1 and CDR2 are SGHTA and FQGTGA. Trimming shortened V by 5 bases and J by 3 bases, and 10 bases separated the two germline ends. CDR3 length: 14 residues. CDR3 sequence reads: CASSPGKDTGELFF. The CDR3 bases are TGTGCCAGCAGCCCGGGAAAGGACACCGGGGAGCTGTTTTTT.

This chain joins TRBV19 and TRBJ2-1; D not resolved. The CDR3 spans 13 residues. V dropped 5 bases and J dropped 6 bases, with 11 bases sitting between them. Germline CDR1 and CDR2: LNHDA and SQIVND (reference sequence). CDR3 protein: CASSDLDSNEQFF. In DNA form, the CDR3 reads TGTGCCAGTAGTGACCTAGACTCCAATGAGCAGTTCTTC.

This clonotype occurred once. The CDR3 loop is CASSYPGTGNTIYF. CDR3 bases: TGTGCCAGCAGTTACCCAGGGACTGGAAACACCATATATTTT. The V and J genes are TRBV6-6 and TRBJ1-3; TRBD1 is a possible D gene (5 bases). V lost 2 bases, J lost 2 bases, and 7 bases lay in between. Germline CDR1 MNHNY, CDR2 SVGAGI (reference sequence). This CDR3 has 14 amino acids.

The gene calls are TRBV29-1 and TRBJ2-3; 7 bases map to TRBD1. Germline CDR1 and CDR2: SQVTM and ANQGSEA. The CDR3 consists of 14 residues. After removal of 6 bases from V and 2 bases from J, the junction contained 8 bases not matched to a gene. Written as DNA, the CDR3 is TGCAGCGTCAACAACAGGGGCCACACAGATACGCAGTATTTT. Protein product: CSVNNRGHTDTQYF.

This clonotype was observed once. The V gene is TRBV7-2, the J gene TRBJ2-6, with D uncertain. The ends were cut back, 2 bases at V and 2 bases at J, with 7 bases in the middle. The CDR3 has 15 residues. Germline loops: CDR1 SGHTA, CDR2 FQGNSA. The CDR3: CASSLFNTGANVLTF. The CDR3 DNA follows: TGTGCCAGCAGCTTATTCAATACTGGGGCCAACGTCCTGACTTTC.

This clonotype was detected only a few times. This chain joins TRBV12-3 or TRBV12-4 and TRBJ1-5; maybe TRBD1 (5 bases). Trimming left V 5 bases short and J 2 bases short, with 10 bases between. The CDR3 has 14 residues. The CDR3, as DNA: TGTGCCAGCAGTCTTACAGGCCGCAATCAGCCCCAGCATTTT. Its translation is CASSLTGRNQPQHF.

The rearrangement uses TRBV20-1 and TRBJ1-5; D gene unclear. Trimming stripped 6 bases from V and 5 bases from J, with 14 bases between. Germline V gives CDR1 DFQATT, CDR2 SNEGSKA (reference sequence). This CDR3 has 13 amino acids. The CDR3 region has the DNA TGCAGTGCGCTCCGCGGAGGTGATCAGCCCCAGCATTTT. Translated: CSALRGGDQPQHF.

The chain couples TRBV6-5 to TRBJ1-2; tentatively, D is TRBD1 (6 bases). The V end was cut by 6 bases, the J end by 8 bases, with 16 bases between. The CDR3 covers 13 residues. Germline CDR1 MNHEY, CDR2 SVGAGI. Here the CDR3 DNA reads TGTGCCAGCAGACCCGGGACAAGGGGGGGCTACACCTTC. Translating it yields CASRPGTRGGYTF.

This chain connects TRBV30 to TRBJ1-4; 7 bases line up with TRBD1. V was clipped by 3 bases and J by 5 bases; unmatched bases: 6. There are 14 residues in the CDR3. Per germline, CDR1 GTSNPN and CDR2 SVGIG (reference sequence). CDR3 protein: CAWRPTGQNEKLFF. The CDR3 bases are TGTGCCTGGAGGCCGACAGGGCAGAATGAAAAACTGTTTTTT.

The chain uses TRBV29-1 and TRBJ1-1; 8 nucleotides line up with TRBD1. There are 15 residues in the CDR3. V lost 3 bases, J lost 2 bases, and 8 bases stayed unmatched. In germline, CDR1 is SQVTM, CDR2 ANQGSEA. The CDR3 sequence is CSVEPNRGRNTEAFF. In nucleotides, the CDR3 is TGCAGCGTTGAGCCAAACAGGGGGAGAAACACTGAAGCTTTCTTT.

V usage is TRBV7-2 and J usage is TRBJ2-7; the match to TRBD1 covers 8 bases. The junction had 12 bases not matched to a gene; V was cut back by 5 bases and J by 3 bases. The CDR3 is 16 residues long. In germline, CDR1 is SGHTA, CDR2 FQGNSA. CDR3 in DNA: TGTGCCAGCAGCCGCGCTGCGTCCGGGACAGGCTACGAGCAGTACTTC. Encoded protein: CASSRAASGTGYEQYF.

The V gene is TRBV4-1, the J gene TRBJ2-7; 16 bases map to TRBD2. This CDR3 contains 21 residues. Germline CDR1 is MGHRA and CDR2 is YSYEKL. Trimming cost V 4 bases and J 0 bases; bases outside gene matches: 15. CDR3 nucleotide sequence: TGCGCCAGCAGCCCGAGGGTGTTGTCGGGACTAGCGGGAGGGAGCTCCTACGAGCAGTACTTC. Protein product: CASSPRVLSGLAGGSSYEQYF.

The chain joins TRBV5-6 to TRBJ2-7, with unresolved D. The CDR3 consists of 13 residues. Trimming cost V 4 bases and J 5 bases, with 13 bases left between them. Germline V gene data show CDR1 as SGHDT and CDR2 as YYEEEE. The CDR3 reads CASSPRVSHEQYF. For the CDR3, the DNA is TGTGCCAGCAGCCCCCGGGTTTCCCACGAGCAGTACTTC.

This rearrangement joins TRBV4-2 to TRBJ2-1; TRBD2 might be the D (6 bases). This CDR3 spans 16 amino acids. The germline V and J ends were trimmed by 4 bases and 1 base, with 14 bases remaining between them. Germline V gives CDR1 LGHNA, CDR2 YNFKEQ. CDR3 amino acids: CASSRPTSSSYNEQFF. The CDR3 bases are TGTGCCAGCAGCCGCCCAACTAGCTCGTCCTACAATGAGCAGTTCTTC.

This chain uses TRBV25-1 with TRBJ2-1; D might be TRBD2 (6 bases). Germline V CDR1 and CDR2: MGHDK, SYGVNS. There are 14 residues in the CDR3. With 5 bases removed from V and 9 bases from J, the gap between germline ends came to 17 bases. The CDR3 reads CASSSGPGEVEQFF. The CDR3 nucleotides are TGTGCCAGCAGTTCTGGTCCGGGAGAGGTTGAGCAGTTCTTC.

The chain has TRBV6-5 and TRBJ2-5; D remains ambiguous. V lost 0 bases and J lost 2, with 13 bases in between. Germline loops: CDR1 MNHEY, CDR2 SVGAGI. The CDR3 has 16 residues. CDR3 sequence (DNA): TGTGCCAGCAGTTACTCGACTTCTCAGGCGCAAGAGACCCAGTACTTC. This sequence encodes CASSYSTSQAQETQYF.

On this clonotype: The junction does not match germline at one end; this may be a read error. The V call is TRBV20-1, the J call TRBJ2-3; D is perhaps TRBD1 or TRBD2 (5 bases each). CDR1 DFQATT and CDR2 SNEGSKA come from the germline V gene (reference sequence). The CDR3 contains 11 residues. The CDR3 here is CSANRDPTEYF. Here the CDR3 DNA reads TGCAGTGCTAACCGGGACCCTACGGAGTATTTT.

The gene calls are TRBV28 and TRBJ2-5; D remains ambiguous. Germline V lookup: CDR1 MDHEN, CDR2 SYDVKM. The CDR3 sequence is 13 residues long. The V end lost 5 bases, the J end lost 3 bases, and 10 bases lay between the germline ends. As DNA, the CDR3 is TGTGCCAGCAGTCCCTACGGCGAAGAGACCCAGTACTTC. Protein product: CASSPYGEETQYF.